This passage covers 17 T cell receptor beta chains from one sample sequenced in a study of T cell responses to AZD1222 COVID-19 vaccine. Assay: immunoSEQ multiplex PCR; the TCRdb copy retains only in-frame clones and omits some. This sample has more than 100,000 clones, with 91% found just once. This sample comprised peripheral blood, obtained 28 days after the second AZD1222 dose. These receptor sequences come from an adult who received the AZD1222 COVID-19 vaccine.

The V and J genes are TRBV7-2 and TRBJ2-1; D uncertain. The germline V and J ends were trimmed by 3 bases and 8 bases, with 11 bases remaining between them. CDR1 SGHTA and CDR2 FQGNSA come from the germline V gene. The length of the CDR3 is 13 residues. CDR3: CASSFLIVHEQFF. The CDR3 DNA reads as TGTGCCAGCAGCTTCCTAATTGTCCATGAGCAGTTCTTC.

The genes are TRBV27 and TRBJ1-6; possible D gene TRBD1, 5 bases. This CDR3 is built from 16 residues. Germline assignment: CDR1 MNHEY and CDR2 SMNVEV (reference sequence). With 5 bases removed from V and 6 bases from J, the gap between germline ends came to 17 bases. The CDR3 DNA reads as TGTGCCAGCAGTCGGATCCAGGGTGCTGGTAATTCACCCCTCCACTTT. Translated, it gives CASSRIQGAGNSPLHF.

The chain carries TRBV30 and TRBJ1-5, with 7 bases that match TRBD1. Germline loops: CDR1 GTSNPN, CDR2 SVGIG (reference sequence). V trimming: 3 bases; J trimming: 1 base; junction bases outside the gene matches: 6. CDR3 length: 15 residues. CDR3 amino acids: CAWSRQGGSNQPQHF. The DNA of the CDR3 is TGTGCCTGGAGCCGACAGGGTGGGAGCAATCAGCCCCAGCATTTT.

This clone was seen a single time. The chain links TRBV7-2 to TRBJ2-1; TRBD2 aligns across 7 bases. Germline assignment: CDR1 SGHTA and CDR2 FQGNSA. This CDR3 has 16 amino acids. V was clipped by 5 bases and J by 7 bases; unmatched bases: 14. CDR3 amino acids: CASSEITGGSGNEQFF. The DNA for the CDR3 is TGTGCCAGCAGCGAAATCACTGGCGGGAGTGGAAATGAGCAGTTCTTC.

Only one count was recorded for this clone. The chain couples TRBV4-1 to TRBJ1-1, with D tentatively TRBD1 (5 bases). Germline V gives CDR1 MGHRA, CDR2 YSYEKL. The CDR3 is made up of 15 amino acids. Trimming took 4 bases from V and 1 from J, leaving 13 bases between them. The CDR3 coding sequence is TGCGCCAGCAGCCGCATACCGGGACCGAACACTGAAGCTTTCTTT. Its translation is CASSRIPGPNTEAFF.

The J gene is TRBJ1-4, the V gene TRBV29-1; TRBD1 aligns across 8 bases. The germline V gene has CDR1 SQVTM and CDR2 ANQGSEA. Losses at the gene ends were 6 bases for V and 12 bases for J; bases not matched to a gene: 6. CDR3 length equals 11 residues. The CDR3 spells CSVRGPGELFF. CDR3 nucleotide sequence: TGCAGCGTCAGGGGGCCAGGGGAACTGTTTTTT. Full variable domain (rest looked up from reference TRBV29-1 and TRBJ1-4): SAVISQKPSRDICQRGTSLTIQCQVDSQVTMMFWYRQQPGQSLTLIATANQGSEATYESGFVIDKFPISRPNLTFSTLTVSNMSPEDSSIYLCSVRGPGELFFGSGTQLSVL.

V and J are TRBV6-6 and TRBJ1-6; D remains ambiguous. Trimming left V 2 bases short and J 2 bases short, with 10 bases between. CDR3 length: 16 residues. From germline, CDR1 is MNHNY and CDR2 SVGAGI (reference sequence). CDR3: CASSYDPRAYNSPLHF. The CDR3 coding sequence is TGTGCCAGCAGTTACGACCCGAGGGCCTATAATTCACCCCTCCACTTT.

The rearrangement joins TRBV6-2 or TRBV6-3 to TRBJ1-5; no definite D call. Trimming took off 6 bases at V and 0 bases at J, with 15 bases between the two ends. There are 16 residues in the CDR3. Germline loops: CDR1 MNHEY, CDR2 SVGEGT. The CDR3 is CASSPPPPNSNQPQHF. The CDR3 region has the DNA TGTGCCAGCAGCCCTCCTCCGCCAAATAGCAATCAGCCCCAGCATTTT.

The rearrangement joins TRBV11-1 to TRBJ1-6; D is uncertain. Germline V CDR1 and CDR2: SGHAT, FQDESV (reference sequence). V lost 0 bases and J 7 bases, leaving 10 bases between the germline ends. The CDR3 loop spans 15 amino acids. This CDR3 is CASSLAPAANSPLHF. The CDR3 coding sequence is TGTGCCAGCAGCTTAGCCCCAGCGGCAAATTCACCCCTCCACTTT.

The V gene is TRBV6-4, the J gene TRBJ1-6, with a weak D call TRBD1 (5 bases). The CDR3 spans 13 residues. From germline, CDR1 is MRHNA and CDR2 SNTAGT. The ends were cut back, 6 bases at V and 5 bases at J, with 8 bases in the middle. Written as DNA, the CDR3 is TGTGCCAGCAGACAGGAAAATAATTCACCCCTCCACTTT. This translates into CASRQENNSPLHF.

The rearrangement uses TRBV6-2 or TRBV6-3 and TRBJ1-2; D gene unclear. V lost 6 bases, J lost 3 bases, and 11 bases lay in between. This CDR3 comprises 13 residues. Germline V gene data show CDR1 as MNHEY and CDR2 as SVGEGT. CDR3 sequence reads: CASRPDGYYGYTF. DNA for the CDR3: TGTGCCAGCAGGCCTGACGGCTACTATGGCTACACCTTC.

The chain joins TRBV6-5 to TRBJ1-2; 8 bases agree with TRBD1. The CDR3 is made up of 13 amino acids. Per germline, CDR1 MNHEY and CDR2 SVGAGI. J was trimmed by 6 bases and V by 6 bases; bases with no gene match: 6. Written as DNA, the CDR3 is TGTGCCAGCAGGTACAGGGGGTTCAATGGCTACACCTTC. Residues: CASRYRGFNGYTF.

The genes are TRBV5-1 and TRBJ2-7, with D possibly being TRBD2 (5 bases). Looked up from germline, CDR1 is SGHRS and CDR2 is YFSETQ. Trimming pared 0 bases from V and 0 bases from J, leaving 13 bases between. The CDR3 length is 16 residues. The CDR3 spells CASSLVSGIGSYEQYF. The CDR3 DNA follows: TGCGCCAGCAGCTTGGTCTCGGGGATTGGCTCCTACGAGCAGTACTTC.

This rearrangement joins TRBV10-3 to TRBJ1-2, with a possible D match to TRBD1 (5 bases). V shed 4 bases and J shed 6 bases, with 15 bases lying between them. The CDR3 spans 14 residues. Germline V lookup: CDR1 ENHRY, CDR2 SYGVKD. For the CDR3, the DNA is TGTGCCATCAGTGGACAGAGAGGGTCGGATGGCTACACCTTC. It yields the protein CAISGQRGSDGYTF.

The CDR3 nucleotides read TGTGCCAGCAGCCAGTTCACAGGGGGCATAGGGCAGCCCCAGCATTTT. This codes for CASSQFTGGIGQPQHF. The rearrangement joins TRBV3-1 (or the pseudogene TRBV3-2) to TRBJ1-5, with TRBD1 matching over 9 bases. Germline values: CDR1 LGHDT, CDR2 YNNKEL (reference sequence). Losses at the gene ends were 3 bases for V and 7 bases for J; bases not matched to a gene: 10. CDR3 length: 16 amino acids.

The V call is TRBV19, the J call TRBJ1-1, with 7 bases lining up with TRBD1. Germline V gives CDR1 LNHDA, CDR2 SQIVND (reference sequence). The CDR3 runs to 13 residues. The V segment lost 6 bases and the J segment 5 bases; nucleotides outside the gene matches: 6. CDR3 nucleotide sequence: TGTGCCAGTAGACCTAGGGGGCGGACTGAAGCTTTCTTT. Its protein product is CASRPRGRTEAFF.

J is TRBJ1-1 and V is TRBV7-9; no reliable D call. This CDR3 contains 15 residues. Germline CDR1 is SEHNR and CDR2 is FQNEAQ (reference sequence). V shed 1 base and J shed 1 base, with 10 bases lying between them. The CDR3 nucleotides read TGTGCCAGCAGCTTAGGGGCCTCTAGGAACACTGAAGCTTTCTTT. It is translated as CASSLGASRNTEAFF.